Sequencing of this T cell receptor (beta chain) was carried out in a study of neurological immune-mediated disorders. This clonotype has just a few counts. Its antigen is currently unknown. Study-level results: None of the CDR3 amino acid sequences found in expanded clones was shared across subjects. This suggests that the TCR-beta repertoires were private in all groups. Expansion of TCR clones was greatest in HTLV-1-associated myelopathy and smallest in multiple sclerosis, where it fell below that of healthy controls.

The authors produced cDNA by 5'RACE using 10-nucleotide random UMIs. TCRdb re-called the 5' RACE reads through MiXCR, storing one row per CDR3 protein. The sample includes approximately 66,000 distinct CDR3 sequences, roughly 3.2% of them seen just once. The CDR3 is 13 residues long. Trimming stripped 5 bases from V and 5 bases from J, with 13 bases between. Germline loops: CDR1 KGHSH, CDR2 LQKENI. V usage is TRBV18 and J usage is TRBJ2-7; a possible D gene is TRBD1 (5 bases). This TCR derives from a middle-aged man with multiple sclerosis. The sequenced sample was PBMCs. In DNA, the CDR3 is TGTGCCAGCTCAGCGTCTAGGGGTGACGAGCAGTACTTC. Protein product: CASSASRGDEQYF.